This T cell receptor beta chain was sequenced in a study of T cell responses to AZD1222 COVID-19 vaccine. CDR1 GTSNPN and CDR2 SVGIG come from the germline V gene (reference sequence). CDR3 length: 14 residues. Trimming left V 0 bases short and J 2 bases short, with 11 bases between. Here immunoSEQ multiplex PCR was the method, and the copy in TCRdb shows in-frame clones only, minus some. This sample has under 150,000 clones; over 85% occur once, and the top ten carry about 5%. The TCR sequence derives from an adult in good health. The input for sequencing was peripheral blood, taken on day 0 of AZD1222 vaccination. The rearrangement links TRBV30 to TRBJ2-7; no clear D. CDR3 loop: CAWSVPLHTYEQYF. The CDR3 nucleotides are TGTGCCTGGAGTGTACCCCTTCACACCTACGAGCAGTACTTC.